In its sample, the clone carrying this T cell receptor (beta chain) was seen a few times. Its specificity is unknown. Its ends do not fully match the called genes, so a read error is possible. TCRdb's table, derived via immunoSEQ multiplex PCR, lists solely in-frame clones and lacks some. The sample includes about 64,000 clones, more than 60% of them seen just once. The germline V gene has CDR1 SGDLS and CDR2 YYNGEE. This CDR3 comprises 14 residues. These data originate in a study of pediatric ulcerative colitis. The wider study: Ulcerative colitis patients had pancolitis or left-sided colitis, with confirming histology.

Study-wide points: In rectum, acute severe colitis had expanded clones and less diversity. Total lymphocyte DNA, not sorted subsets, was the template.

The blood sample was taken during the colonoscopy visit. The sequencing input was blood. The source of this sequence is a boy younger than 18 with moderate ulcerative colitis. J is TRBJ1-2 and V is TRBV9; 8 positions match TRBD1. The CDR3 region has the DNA TGTGCCAGCACCGTAGTGGGACAGGTCGATGGCTACACCTTC. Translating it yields CASTVVGQVDGYTF.